Listed here are 23 T cell receptor beta chains from one sample, sequenced in a study of shared clonotypes between healthy human individuals. Sequencing used immunoSEQ multiplex PCR; TCRdb keeps in-frame clones, though not all of them. The sample has under 850,000 clones; around 70% are singletons. The sample was memory CD4+ T cells sorted from blood. The subset is: CD45RA-negative fraction. The receptors shown here come from a woman in her thirties in good health.

V usage is TRBV19 and J usage is TRBJ2-5; D is undetermined. CDR1 is LNHDA, CDR2 SQIVND, per germline (reference sequence). The V and J ends lost 1 base and 1 base respectively, with 7 bases between them. The CDR3 is 14 residues long. In nucleotides, the CDR3 is TGTGCCAGTAGTATAGCGGCAGCCCAAGAGACCCAGTACTTC. As protein: CASSIAAAQETQYF.

This chain joins TRBV9 and TRBJ1-1; D uncertain. There are 13 residues in the CDR3. Trimming left V 0 bases short and J 7 bases short, with 10 bases between. Germline V gene lookup returns CDR1 SGDLS and CDR2 YYNGEE. The CDR3 bases are TGTGCCAGCAGCGTAGCGGAACATAATGAAGCTTTCTTT. Translation gives CASSVAEHNEAFF.

The V gene is TRBV7-2, the J gene TRBJ2-7, with 7 nucleotides matching TRBD1. Germline CDR1 reads SGHTA; CDR2 reads FQGNSA. V shed 3 bases and J 0 bases; nucleotides not matched to a gene: 2. The CDR3 is 14 residues long. The DNA for the CDR3 is TGTGCCAGCAGCTTTTACAGGGGCTCCTACGAGCAGTACTTC. Its translation is CASSFYRGSYEQYF.

The gene calls are TRBV27 and TRBJ2-6; 8 nucleotides agree with TRBD1. Looked up from germline, CDR1 is MNHEY and CDR2 is SMNVEV (reference sequence). CDR3 length equals 18 residues. After removal of 3 bases from V and 4 bases from J, the junction contained 11 bases not matched to a gene. The CDR3 loop is CASSFLGQGAPGANVLTF. In DNA form, the CDR3 reads TGTGCCAGCAGTTTCTTAGGGCAGGGGGCTCCCGGGGCCAACGTCCTGACTTTC.

The chain has TRBV6-4 and TRBJ2-1; D is uncertain. The germline V gene encodes CDR1 MRHNA and CDR2 SNTAGT. The CDR3 is 14 residues long. Trimming left V 4 bases short and J 0 bases short, with 7 bases between. CDR3 sequence (DNA): TGTGCCAGCAGTGTAAAGGACTCCTACAATGAGCAGTTCTTC. It is translated as CASSVKDSYNEQFF.

CDR3 region: CASSLLHKDGYTF. The CDR3 bases are TGTGCCAGCAGCTTGCTACATAAGGATGGCTACACCTTC. This chain connects TRBV5-5 to TRBJ1-2, with D hard to call. V gave up 1 base and J gave up 6 bases, with 10 bases separating them. Germline CDR1 SGHKS, CDR2 YYEKEE (reference sequence). This CDR3 contains 13 residues.

The rearrangement links TRBV27 to TRBJ1-5; D may be TRBD1 (5 bases). The germline gives CDR1 MNHEY, CDR2 SMNVEV (reference sequence). V was trimmed by 5 bases and J by 3 bases, leaving 14 bases between them. The length of the CDR3 is 15 residues. The CDR3: CASSVGTALNQPQHF. The CDR3 nucleotides read TGTGCCAGCAGTGTAGGGACGGCCCTCAATCAGCCCCAGCATTTT.

The chain is built from TRBV29-1 and TRBJ1-1; maybe TRBD1 (6 bases). The CDR3 totals 12 residues. Trimming took off 7 bases at V and 10 bases at J, with 19 bases between the two ends. In germline, CDR1 is SQVTM, CDR2 ANQGSEA. This CDR3 is CSALQGGNVAFF. CDR3 bases: TGCAGCGCACTACAGGGAGGAAACGTAGCTTTCTTT.

CDR3 protein: CASSTRQGFTEAFF. CDR3 coding DNA: TGTGCCAGCAGCACCCGACAGGGGTTCACTGAAGCTTTCTTT. The chain joins TRBV7-2 to TRBJ1-1; 8 bases are a match to TRBD1. Germline V gene data show CDR1 as SGHTA and CDR2 as FQGNSA. The V and J ends lost 5 bases and 4 bases, in that order; junction bases with no gene match: 6. The CDR3 is 14 residues long.

This chain joins TRBV27 and TRBJ1-2, with 7 bases fitting TRBD1. The CDR3 is 17 residues long. Germline CDR1 reads MNHEY; CDR2 reads SMNVEV (reference sequence). The ends lost 5 bases at V and 0 bases at J; junction bases unmatched: 12. The CDR3 protein is CASSKQGTLMTNYGYTF. DNA for the CDR3: TGTGCCAGCAGTAAACAGGGGACACTCATGACTAACTATGGCTACACCTTC.

The J gene is TRBJ1-2, the V gene TRBV19; tentative D call: TRBD1 (6 bases). The V end lost 6 bases, the J end lost 0 bases, and 8 bases lay between the germline ends. The CDR3 contains 13 residues. From germline, CDR1 is LNHDA and CDR2 SQIVND (reference sequence). In DNA form, the CDR3 reads TGTGCCAGTAGCCGGGACACTAACTATGGCTACACCTTC. Translating it yields CASSRDTNYGYTF.

V and J are TRBV4-1 and TRBJ2-2; D is unclear. V lost 0 bases and J lost 9, with 11 bases in between. Germline CDR1 reads MGHRA; CDR2 reads YSYEKL. The CDR3 is 14 residues long. CDR3 sequence reads: CASSQDRRARELFF. In DNA form, the CDR3 reads TGCGCCAGCAGCCAAGATCGGCGCGCCAGGGAGCTGTTTTTT.

The V gene is TRBV10-2, the J gene TRBJ2-2; a weak D match, TRBD2 (5 bases). The germline V gene encodes CDR1 WSHSY and CDR2 SAAADI. V was pared by 2 bases and J by 7 bases, with 8 bases between. The CDR3 has 13 residues. The CDR3 DNA reads TGCGCCAGCAGTGAGGTGGGAGACGGGGAGCTGTTTTTT. Residues: CASSEVGDGELFF.

The rearrangement links TRBV7-9 to TRBJ2-3; 7 nucleotides agree with TRBD2. Trimming took 4 bases from V and 2 from J; bases not matched to a gene: 6. The CDR3 has 15 residues. Germline V gene lookup returns CDR1 SEHNR and CDR2 FQNEAQ (reference sequence). The CDR3 nucleotides are TGTGCCAGCAGCTCCCTGCGGGGGTACACAGATACGCAGTATTTT. This gives the protein CASSSLRGYTDTQYF.

This clone was seen only once. The chain uses TRBV6-5 and TRBJ1-2, with D perhaps matching TRBD1 (6 bases). The CDR3 is made up of 13 amino acids. V lost 5 bases to trimming and J lost 4 bases, with 11 bases between them. The germline V gene has CDR1 MNHEY and CDR2 SVGAGI. This CDR3 is CASSPQGVYGYTF. Written as DNA, the CDR3 is TGTGCCAGCAGTCCACAGGGAGTCTATGGCTACACCTTC.

The CDR3 sequence: CASSTGLGGYGYTF. CDR3 DNA sequence: TGTGCCAGCAGCACCGGCCTTGGGGGCTATGGCTACACCTTC. The genes are TRBV5-5 and TRBJ1-2; TRBD1 might be the D (5 bases). In germline, CDR1 is SGHKS, CDR2 YYEKEE (reference sequence). V dropped 4 bases and J dropped 4 bases, with 14 bases sitting between them. The CDR3 has 14 residues. Full variable domain (outside the CDR3, taken from reference TRBV5-5 and TRBJ1-2): DAGVTQSPTHLIKTRGQQVTLRCSPISGHKSVSWYQQVLGQGPQFIFQYYEKEERGRGNFPDRFSARQFPNYSSELNVNALLLGDSALYLCASSTGLGGYGYTFGSGTRLTVV.

Regarding this clone: Other nucleotide sequences from this sample produce the same CDR3. The V gene is TRBV7-3, the J gene TRBJ1-1; D is possibly TRBD1 (5 bases). Per germline, CDR1 SGHTA and CDR2 FQGTGA. The CDR3 is 13 residues long. Trimming pared 5 bases from V and 2 bases from J, leaving 9 bases between. CDR3 nucleotide sequence: TGTGCCAGCAGCATCACAGGAAACACTGAAGCTTTCTTT. Protein: CASSITGNTEAFF. Supplemented by reference TRBV7-3 and TRBJ1-1, the full variable domain reads GAGVSQTPSNKVTEKGKYVELRCDPISGHTALYWYRQSLGQGPEFLIYFQGTGAADDSGLPNDRFFAVRPEGSVSTLKIQRTERGDSAVYLCASSITGNTEAFFGQGTRLTVV.

The V and J genes are TRBV6-5 and TRBJ1-4; D is undetermined. Trimming cost V 7 bases and J 2 bases, with 11 bases left between them. The CDR3 covers 14 residues. Germline V lookup: CDR1 MNHEY, CDR2 SVGAGI. The CDR3 loop is CASTPRGTNEKLFF. CDR3 coding DNA: TGTGCCAGCACTCCCCGGGGTACTAATGAAAAACTGTTTTTT.

The chain joins TRBV5-1 to TRBJ1-3, with a weak D call TRBD1 (5 bases). The V gene's germline CDR1 is SGHRS and CDR2 YFSETQ. V was shortened by 0 bases and J by 4 bases, with 11 bases between the two germline ends. The CDR3 loop spans 15 amino acids. CDR3 protein: CASSLGGAGGNTIYF. CDR3 coding DNA: TGCGCCAGCAGCTTGGGAGGGGCTGGAGGAAACACCATATATTTT. Looking up the rest from reference TRBV5-1 and TRBJ1-3 gives the full variable domain: KAGVTQTPRYLIKTRGQQVTLSCSPISGHRSVSWYQQTPGQGLQFLFEYFSETQRNKGNFPGRFSGRQFSNSRSEMNVSTLELGDSALYLCASSLGGAGGNTIYFGEGSWLTVV.

This clone appeared a few times. The chain has TRBV19 and TRBJ2-5; D perhaps matches TRBD2 (5 bases). Germline V gene data show CDR1 as LNHDA and CDR2 as SQIVND (reference sequence). The V end lost 1 base, the J end lost 5 bases, and 8 bases lay between the germline ends. The CDR3 contains 13 residues. DNA of the CDR3: TGTGCCAGTAGTATAGGAGGGTGGGAGACCCAGTACTTC. Its translation: CASSIGGWETQYF.

The chain links TRBV27 to TRBJ2-3; D unclear. The CDR3 runs to 12 residues. CDR1 is MNHEY and CDR2 is SMNVEV in the germline V gene (reference sequence). Trimming removed 5 bases from V and 3 bases from J, with 6 bases in between. This chain's CDR3 is CASSRLTDTQYF. CDR3 bases: TGTGCCAGCAGTCGTCTTACAGATACGCAGTATTTT.

The rearrangement links TRBV28 to TRBJ1-3; D is uncertain. Germline V gene data show CDR1 as MDHEN and CDR2 as SYDVKM. The ends were cut back, 2 bases at V and 8 bases at J, with 10 bases in the middle. The CDR3 is 13 amino acids. Here the CDR3 reads CASSLRGGYTIYF. The CDR3 region has the DNA TGTGCCAGCAGTTTACGGGGAGGATACACCATATATTTT.

CDR3 coding DNA: TGTGCCAGCACCCTATTAACGGACAGTTTACTCATGGAGACCCAGTACTTC. It yields the protein CASTLLTDSLLMETQYF. This chain joins TRBV7-9 and TRBJ2-5; D may be TRBD1 (6 bases). V was cut by 7 bases and J by 5 bases, with 26 bases left in between. Germline values: CDR1 SEHNR, CDR2 FQNEAQ (reference sequence). This CDR3 is built from 17 residues. Based on the CDR3 plus reference TRBV7-9 and TRBJ2-5, the full variable domain is DTGVSQNPRHKITKRGQNVTFRCDPISEHNRLYWYRQTLGQGPEFLTYFQNEAQLEKSRLLSDRFSAERPKGSFSTLEIQRTEQGDSAMYLCASTLLTDSLLMETQYFGPGTRLLVL.